The subject of this entry is one T cell receptor beta chain. At one boundary the junction diverges from the germline segment, which might be a read error. The data stem from a study of T cells in Graves' hyperthyroidism and ophthalmopathy. In germline, CDR1 is ENHRY, CDR2 SYGVKD. The CDR3 has 13 amino acids. RNA transcripts gave rise to amplified TCR beta CDR3 regions. First-round RT-PCR targeting the TCR CDR3 was performed with the HTBI primer set. TCRdb itself ran the multiplex PCR reads through MiXCR, one entry per CDR3 protein. Among fewer than 650,000 distinct CDR3 sequences listed, 46% were seen once.

Sequencing was performed on peripheral blood or thyroid tissue (not recorded which). The chain couples TRBV10-3 to TRBJ2-7, with 7 positions matching TRBD1. This TCR was recovered from an adult woman with Graves' disease, either hyperthyroidism or ophthalmopathy (not recorded which). CDR3 sequence (DNA): TGTGCCGTCAGGGACGGACAGGAATCCGGGCAGTACTTC. This codes for CAVRDGQESGQYF.